Listed below are T cell receptor beta chains from one sample, sequenced in a study of blood T cell repertoires in COVID-19. Method: immunoSEQ multiplex PCR; TCRdb's copy keeps in-frame clones and lacks some. The table records 300,000 to 350,000 clones, around four fifths of them present only once. The sample consisted of peripheral blood. These receptors were collected from a young man with active or convalescent COVID-19. The CDR3 runs from the conserved cysteine through the conserved F or W. D genes are given only for firm matches. Clone size is stated in some rows and not others, as once, few, many or a class when expanded.

D gene: NA; clone size: NA; J gene: TRBJ1-6; V gene: TRBV6-6; CDR3 DNA: TGTGCCAGCAACACAGAGAGCTCCTATAATTCACCCCTCCACTTT; CDR3 protein: CASNTESSYNSPLHF
D gene: TRBD1; clone size: NA; J gene: TRBJ2-7; V gene: TRBV30; CDR3 DNA: TGTGCCCTAGGGGGCGAAGGCTACGAGCAGTACTTC; CDR3 protein: CALGGEGYEQYF
D gene: NA; clone size: NA; J gene: TRBJ2-7; V gene: TRBV27; CDR3 DNA: TGTGCCAGCAGTTTCTCCGGGTCTCTTGAGGTGTACTTC; CDR3 protein: CASSFSGSLEVYF
D gene: NA; clone size: few; J gene: TRBJ2-7; V gene: TRBV5-1; CDR3 DNA: TGCGCCAGCAGCACAGGGCTGGGGGCTTACGAGCAGTACTTC; CDR3 protein: CASSTGLGAYEQYF
D gene: NA; clone size: NA; J gene: TRBJ1-1; V gene: TRBV4-1; CDR3 DNA: TGCGCCAGCAGCCAACTTTACAGGCCCATGAACACTGAAGCTTTCTTT; CDR3 protein: CASSQLYRPMNTEAFF
D gene: TRBD2; clone size: NA; J gene: TRBJ2-5; V gene: TRBV5-1; CDR3 DNA: TGCGCCAGTAGAAAAGAGGGAGGGGAGACCCAGTACTTC; CDR3 protein: CASRKEGGETQYF
D gene: NA; clone size: NA; J gene: TRBJ1-4; V gene: TRBV6-6; CDR3 DNA: TGTGCCAGCAGTCGGCAGACAAATGAAAAACTGTTTTTT; CDR3 protein: CASSRQTNEKLFF
D gene: NA; clone size: once; J gene: TRBJ1-2; V gene: TRBV7-2; CDR3 DNA: TGTGCCAGCAGCACTGACAGTAACTATGGCTACACCTTC; CDR3 protein: CASSTDSNYGYTF
D gene: NA; clone size: few; J gene: TRBJ2-7; V gene: TRBV2; CDR3 DNA: TGTGCCAGCAGTCTTCGGGACAACGAGTACTTC; CDR3 protein: CASSLRDNEYF
D gene: TRBD1; clone size: NA; J gene: TRBJ2-1; V gene: TRBV2; CDR3 DNA: TGTGCCAGCAGCCCCGGGACAGGGTATAATGAGCAGTTCTTC; CDR3 protein: CASSPGTGYNEQFF
D gene: NA; clone size: NA; J gene: TRBJ1-6; V gene: TRBV27; CDR3 DNA: TGTGCCAGCACGACGGGGAAGCCCTATAATTCACCCCTCCACTTT; CDR3 protein: CASTTGKPYNSPLHF
D gene: NA; clone size: NA; J gene: TRBJ2-5; V gene: TRBV4-1; CDR3 DNA: TGCGCCAGCAGCCAAGAGGGTATTGGTGGGGGGGAGACCCAGTACTTC; CDR3 protein: CASSQEGIGGGETQYF
D gene: NA; clone size: NA; J gene: TRBJ1-5; V gene: TRBV12-3/TRBV12-4; CDR3 DNA: TGTGCCAGCAGTTTTAACCGAGATCAGCCCCAGCATTTT; CDR3 protein: CASSFNRDQPQHF
D gene: NA; clone size: once; J gene: TRBJ1-5; V gene: TRBV18; CDR3 DNA: TGTGCCAGCTCGGAGAACAGGGTTGGTCAGCCCCAGCATTTT; CDR3 protein: CASSENRVGQPQHF
D gene: NA; clone size: NA; J gene: TRBJ2-7; V gene: TRBV5-5; CDR3 DNA: TGTGCCAGCAGCTTCGGGAACGAGCAGTACTTC; CDR3 protein: CASSFGNEQYF
D gene: TRBD2; clone size: NA; J gene: TRBJ2-3; V gene: TRBV11-3; CDR3 DNA: TGTGCCAGCAGCAAGACTAGCGGGAAAGGGACGCAGTATTTT; CDR3 protein: CASSKTSGKGTQYF
D gene: TRBD2; clone size: NA; J gene: TRBJ2-3; V gene: TRBV6-5; CDR3 DNA: TGTGCCAGCAGTTTAGCGGGAGCTCGCGCAGATACGCAGTATTTT; CDR3 protein: CASSLAGARADTQYF
D gene: TRBD2; clone size: NA; J gene: TRBJ2-2; V gene: TRBV4-3; CDR3 DNA: TGCGCCAGCAGCCAAGAATCGCTAGCGGGGGGGTCCGGGGAGCTGTTTTTT; CDR3 protein: CASSQESLAGGSGELFF
D gene: NA; clone size: NA; J gene: TRBJ1-1; V gene: TRBV4-3; CDR3 DNA: TGCGCCAGCAGCCAAGAGTTAGGGGTGAACACTGAAGCTTTCTTT; CDR3 protein: CASSQELGVNTEAFF
D gene: NA; clone size: NA; J gene: TRBJ2-1; V gene: TRBV18; CDR3 DNA: TGTGCCAGCTCACCTGATTTGGCTCGAGGTCCTGAGCAGTTCTTC; CDR3 protein: CASSPDLARGPEQFF